This is a list of T cell receptor beta chains from one sample in a study of Graves' ophthalmopathy and Graves' hyperthyroidism. Using its own MiXCR run on the multiplex PCR reads, TCRdb lists one record per CDR3 protein. Seen here are 500,000 to 800,000 distinct CDR3 sequences, under 50% observed once, and the top ten hold 3.3%. Sequences were obtained from peripheral blood. These receptors were taken from an adult man with Graves' ophthalmopathy. Each CDR3 is given with its conserved first and last residue. Clone size appears in some rows only: once, few, many, or a class for an expanded clone.

clone size | V gene | CDR3 protein
NA | TRBV7-2 | CASSPQGRMETQYF
NA | TRBV9 | CASSLSISAWEELFF
few | TRBV19 | CASSKRDRSYGYTF
many | TRBV14 | CASSLMGDTEAFF
many | TRBV11-2 | CASRRTGGLLNTEAFF
NA | TRBV7-6 | CASSPFGGGLQPQHF
many | TRBV19 | CASSELNTEAFF
NA | TRBV4-2 | CASRGDQRKYF
NA | TRBV15 | CATSSPGTGSWETQYF
many | TRBV20-1 | CSAHITGESNQPQHF
NA | TRBV5-1 | CASCETAGATNEKLFF
NA | TRBV7-2 | CASSLWAGLAGSYEQYF
many | TRBV7-9 | CASSSHRSDNTIYF
many | TRBV25-1 | CASSGGGQGESNEKLFF
NA | TRBV6-1 | CASSYVGGRGNTIYF
few | TRBV12-3/TRBV12-4 | CASSRGGSTYEQYF
many | TRBV7-8 | CASSFVHSYEQYF
NA | TRBV12-3/TRBV12-4 | CASSSLTGALNTEAFF
NA | TRBV15 | CATSRGTGGAGSVAFF
few | TRBV7-9 | CASSSWVGRSEKLFF
NA | TRBV2 | CASSEGRDRWTEAFF
NA | TRBV11-3 | CASSDLRGKQDTIYF
many | TRBV25-1 | CASTGGYEQYF
many | TRBV29-1 | CSERIPAAQYF
NA | TRBV10-3 | CAISAPGTGGSNSPLHF
few | TRBV2 | CASSGPGHKAGELFF
NA | TRBV29-1 | CSVEAGGTEETQYF
NA | TRBV19 | CASSTTGGNEQFF
once | TRBV25-1 | CASSERGTGGSEKLFF
NA | TRBV7-9 | CATQGGQETQYF
few | TRBV19 | CAWFAQGLTGYTF
many | TRBV5-1 | CASSLLDSYGYTF
many | TRBV7-2 | CASSSGQSQETQYF
few | TRBV4-3 | CASSQDGRGVSEKLFF
NA | TRBV7-8 | CASSWGPDTGELFF
NA | TRBV7-9 | CASSLEGQGQASGNTIYF
NA | TRBV7-9 | CASHPGPDHATNEKLFF
many | TRBV7-9 | CASSLRQGRYDSPLHF
NA | TRBV2 | CASRGVRDTVPYEQYF
many | TRBV9 | CASSVAPENTEAFF
many | TRBV15 | CATSRDGASRETQYF
NA | TRBV20-1 | CSAVKRDRNTIYF
few | TRBV7-9 | CASSPGPGSSYEQYF
many | TRBV11-2 | CASSLLGGVNSPLHF
NA | TRBV29-1 | CNGGRQGTGTEAFF
once | TRBV11-2 | CASRSEQGASYNSPLHF
NA | TRBV10-3 | CATREGEAGYTF
many | TRBV9 | CASSVGTANTGELFF
NA | TRBV20-1 | CSASHDRGEGGYTF
many | TRBV20-1 | CSAREGGWGRRGTQYF
many | TRBV7-6 | CASSLVEGAEGYTF
many | TRBV20-1 | CSVRGRTNEKLFF
NA | TRBV12-3/TRBV12-4 | CASSFGEGRDTEAFF
many | TRBV7-9 | CASSVVAEETQYF
many | TRBV9 | CASSLDPYEYGYTF
many | TRBV29-1 | CGGLEETQYF
many | TRBV12-3/TRBV12-4 | CASSFEGSPGRAFF
NA | TRBV10-3 | CAISVTVGQPQQYF